The rows below give T cell receptor beta chains drawn from one sample of a study of PD-L1 blockade in urothelial cancer. This table comes from immunoSEQ multiplex PCR, and its TCRdb copy is limited to in-frame clones, with some not included. The sample records 35,000 to 40,000 clones, 82% being singletons. Sequences were derived from PBMCs, sampled around atezolizumab (anti-PD-L1) treatment. The receptors shown here come from a man aged 60 to 75 with urothelial cancer. The CDR3 runs from the conserved cysteine through the conserved F or W. Fields, in order: clone size, D gene, V gene, J gene, CDR3 protein, CDR3 DNA. D genes are given only for firm matches. Only some rows state a clone size, as once, few, many or a class for expanded clones.

clone size: NA
D gene: NA
V gene: TRBV7-2
J gene: TRBJ1-5
CDR3 protein: CASSFRANQPQHF
CDR3 DNA: TGTGCCAGCAGCTTCAGGGCTAATCAGCCCCAGCATTTT

clone size: NA
D gene: TRBD1
V gene: TRBV27
J gene: TRBJ2-6
CDR3 protein: CASSPRGRRHSGANVLTF
CDR3 DNA: TGTGCCAGCAGTCCCAGGGGGAGACGCCACTCTGGGGCCAACGTCCTGACTTTC

clone size: NA
D gene: NA
V gene: TRBV4-2
J gene: TRBJ2-3
CDR3 protein: CASSQEVADQGTQYF
CDR3 DNA: TGTGCCAGCAGCCAAGAAGTTGCGGATCAAGGTACGCAGTATTTT

clone size: NA
D gene: TRBD1
V gene: TRBV6-1
J gene: TRBJ1-4
CDR3 protein: CASSQGAREKLFF
CDR3 DNA: TGTGCCAGCAGCCAGGGGGCGCGTGAAAAACTGTTTTTT

clone size: NA
D gene: NA
V gene: TRBV5-1
J gene: TRBJ2-7
CDR3 protein: CASSFVSSYEQYF
CDR3 DNA: TGCGCCAGCAGCTTTGTCAGCTCCTACGAGCAGTACTTC

clone size: NA
D gene: NA
V gene: TRBV10-3
J gene: TRBJ2-7
CDR3 protein: CAISDPMDTSYEQYF
CDR3 DNA: TGTGCCATCAGTGATCCGATGGACACCTCCTACGAGCAGTACTTC

clone size: once
D gene: TRBD1
V gene: TRBV19
J gene: TRBJ2-7
CDR3 protein: CASSATGITYEQYF
CDR3 DNA: TGTGCCAGTAGCGCGACAGGGATAACCTACGAGCAGTACTTC

clone size: NA
D gene: NA
V gene: TRBV6-4
J gene: TRBJ1-5
CDR3 protein: CATPFGATNQPQHF
CDR3 DNA: TGTGCCACCCCTTTTGGGGCTACTAATCAGCCCCAGCATTTT

clone size: NA
D gene: TRBD1
V gene: TRBV6-5
J gene: TRBJ1-1
CDR3 protein: CASSPPGGTEAFF
CDR3 DNA: TGTGCCAGCAGTCCGCCAGGGGGCACTGAAGCTTTCTTT

clone size: NA
D gene: TRBD1
V gene: TRBV9
J gene: TRBJ2-3
CDR3 protein: CASSPDRVDTDTQYF
CDR3 DNA: TGTGCCAGCAGCCCCGACAGGGTGGACACAGATACGCAGTATTTT

clone size: few
D gene: TRBD1
V gene: TRBV19
J gene: TRBJ1-2
CDR3 protein: CASGDREGFGYTF
CDR3 DNA: TGTGCCAGTGGGGACAGAGAGGGTTTCGGCTACACCTTC

clone size: NA
D gene: NA
V gene: TRBV27
J gene: TRBJ2-2
CDR3 protein: CATFHTNTGELFF
CDR3 DNA: TGTGCCACCTTCCACACGAACACCGGGGAGCTGTTTTTT

clone size: NA
D gene: NA
V gene: TRBV19
J gene: TRBJ2-7
CDR3 protein: CASRGKWGRDYEQYF
CDR3 DNA: TGTGCCAGTAGGGGTAAATGGGGGCGAGACTACGAGCAGTACTTC

clone size: NA
D gene: NA
V gene: TRBV28
J gene: TRBJ1-4
CDR3 protein: CASSSEQRDNEKLFF
CDR3 DNA: TGTGCCAGCAGTTCCGAGCAGCGGGACAATGAAAAACTGTTTTTT

clone size: NA
D gene: TRBD2
V gene: TRBV5-1
J gene: TRBJ2-1
CDR3 protein: CASSLQVLAGRRGYNEQFF
CDR3 DNA: TGCGCCAGCAGCTTGCAAGTGCTAGCGGGGCGCAGGGGGTACAATGAGCAGTTCTTC

clone size: NA
D gene: NA
V gene: TRBV5-6
J gene: TRBJ2-3
CDR3 protein: CASSFPGTDTQYF
CDR3 DNA: TGTGCCAGCAGCTTTCCCGGCACAGATACGCAGTATTTT

clone size: NA
D gene: TRBD1
V gene: TRBV30
J gene: TRBJ1-5
CDR3 protein: CACSSDRENQPQHF
CDR3 DNA: TGTGCCTGTTCCAGCGACAGGGAGAATCAGCCCCAGCATTTT